This entry lists 2 T cell receptor beta chains sequenced from one sample in a study of shared clonotypes between healthy human individuals. The data were produced by immunoSEQ multiplex PCR, yet TCRdb's version contains in-frame clones alone and is incomplete. The sample records about 1.9 million clones, about 93% being singletons. CD45RO-negative, CCR7-selected cells formed the naive CD8 fraction, which excluded terminally differentiated effector memory CD45RA+ cells. Material for sequencing was naive CD8+ T cells from PBMCs. These receptors came from a man between 18 and 35 years old in good health. Some clones in this sample may be carry-over from other donors' samples.

The chain has TRBV4-1 and TRBJ2-3; 10 bases are a match to TRBD1. After removal of 5 bases from V and 4 bases from J, the junction contained 9 bases not matched to a gene. Germline-derived CDR1 and CDR2 are MGHRA and YSYEKL. The CDR3 consists of 16 residues. The DNA of the CDR3 is TGCGCCAGCAGCGATCCGGGACAGGGGTCGGCAGATACGCAGTATTTT. Translating it yields CASSDPGQGSADTQYF.

The rearrangement uses TRBV9 and TRBJ2-7, with D hard to call. With 0 bases removed from V and 2 bases from J, the gap between germline ends came to 12 bases. Germline V lookup: CDR1 SGDLS, CDR2 YYNGEE. CDR3 length: 15 amino acids. The CDR3 sequence: CASSVERVPTYEQYF. The CDR3 nucleotides are TGTGCCAGCAGCGTAGAACGGGTGCCCACCTACGAGCAGTACTTC.